The clone carrying this T cell receptor (beta chain) was picked up many times. What it binds is not known. The data were taken from a study of identical twins. Study results and caveats: Invariant MAIT and iNKT cells could partly confound zero-insertion analyses.

TCRdb reprocessed the 5' RACE reads via MiXCR and lists one record per CDR3 protein. The table shows some 630,000 distinct CDR3 sequences, with less than 9% occurring only once. This same sample was also part of a study on yellow fever vaccine responses in identical twins.

Sequencing was done on a sample of PBMCs. This sequence originates from a woman in her late teens or twenties in good health.

The CDR3 spells CSARDWSSYNEQFF. CDR3 sequence (DNA): TGCAGTGCAAGGGACTGGAGCTCCTACAATGAGCAGTTCTTC. This rearrangement joins TRBV20-1 to TRBJ2-1; tentatively, D is TRBD2 (6 bases). V dropped 6 bases and J dropped 0 bases, with 12 bases sitting between them. Germline V gene sequence: CDR1 DFQATT, CDR2 SNEGSKA (reference sequence). The CDR3 extends over 14 amino acids.